Described below is a single T cell receptor beta chain sequence and its context. Its specificity is not known. These data originate in a study of cytomegalovirus exposure and HLA in healthy donors. General study points: Presence/absence comparisons presumed near-even sequencing depth among donors.

Though nominally healthy at sampling, donors likely had unrecorded immune exposures. CDR3 length equals 16 residues. In germline, CDR1 is GTSNPN, CDR2 SVGIG (reference sequence). The V end was cut by 5 bases, the J end by 1 base, with 18 bases between. The PCR made use of 60 Vbeta and 13 Jbeta primers. The assay was immunoSEQ multiplex PCR, and TCRdb's table has in-frame clones only and misses some. Of some 250,000 clones listed, 82% were seen once; the top ten hold 5.4%. The TCR comes from a woman in her thirties or forties in good health and CMV-seropositive. The sample comprised PBMCs. This chain uses TRBV30 with TRBJ1-5; D is ambiguous. CDR3 residues: CAWGPGRLRSNQPQHF. The CDR3 DNA is TGTGCCTGGGGCCCAGGAAGGTTACGGAGCAATCAGCCCCAGCATTTT.